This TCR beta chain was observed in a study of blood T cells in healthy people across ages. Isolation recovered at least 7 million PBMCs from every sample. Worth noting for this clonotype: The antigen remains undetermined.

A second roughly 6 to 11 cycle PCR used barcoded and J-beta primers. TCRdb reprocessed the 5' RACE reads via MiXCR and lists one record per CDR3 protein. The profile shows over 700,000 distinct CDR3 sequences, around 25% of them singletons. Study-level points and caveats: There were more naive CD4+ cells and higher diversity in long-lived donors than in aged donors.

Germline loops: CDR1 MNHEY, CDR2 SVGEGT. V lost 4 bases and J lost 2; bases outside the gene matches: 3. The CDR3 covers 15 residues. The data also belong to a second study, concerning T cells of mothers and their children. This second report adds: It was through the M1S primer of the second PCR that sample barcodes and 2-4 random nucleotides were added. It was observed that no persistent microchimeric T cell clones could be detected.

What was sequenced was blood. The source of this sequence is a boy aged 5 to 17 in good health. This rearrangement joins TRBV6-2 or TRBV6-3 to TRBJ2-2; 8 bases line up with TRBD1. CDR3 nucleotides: TGTGCCAGCAGTTGGTCAGGGGGCAACACCGGGGAGCTGTTTTTT. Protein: CASSWSGGNTGELFF.